The 4 T cell receptor beta chains reported below all come from one sample, sequenced in a study of technical replicates of blood from several donors. TCRdb's copy holds only in-frame clones and misses some; the assay was immunoSEQ multiplex PCR. The table includes over 70,000 clones, about 94% detected once. The source material was T cells isolated from PBMCs. These TCRs come from a human donor in good health.

The chain has TRBV18 and TRBJ1-1; 7 positions agree with TRBD1. The V gene's germline CDR1 is KGHSH and CDR2 LQKENI. CDR3 length: 14 residues. With V trimmed by 3 bases and J by 4 bases, 5 bases remained unmatched. The CDR3 bases are TGTGCCAGCTCACCTCTGACAGGGAGCACTGAAGCTTTCTTT. Translation gives CASSPLTGSTEAFF.

This chain joins TRBV5-1 and TRBJ2-2, with 14 bases aligning to TRBD2. Germline V lookup: CDR1 SGHRS, CDR2 YFSETQ. CDR3 size: 17 residues. The trim removed 3 bases at V and 3 bases at J, leaving 4 bases unmatched. CDR3 loop: CASSWGLAGVYTGELFF. The DNA of the CDR3 is TGCGCCAGCAGCTGGGGACTAGCGGGAGTGTACACCGGGGAGCTGTTTTTT.

The chain uses TRBV2 and TRBJ1-2; TRBD1 matches at 8 bases. The CDR3 has 17 amino acids. V shed 4 bases, J shed 3 bases, and the junction held 13 bases outside the gene matches. CDR1 is SNHLY, CDR2 FYNNEI, per germline. DNA for the CDR3: TGTGCCAGCAGTGCGGCCACAGGGGGAAGCGTGGACTATGGCTACACCTTC. Translation: CASSAATGGSVDYGYTF.

The gene calls are TRBV18 and TRBJ2-2, with D hard to call. V was trimmed by 0 bases and J by 6 bases, leaving 8 bases between them. Germline CDR1 is KGHSH and CDR2 is LQKENI. This CDR3 is 14 amino acids long. For the CDR3, the DNA is TGTGCCAGCTCACCACCTCGAGTGGCCGGGGAGCTGTTTTTT. This codes for CASSPPRVAGELFF.